A single sample gave rise to the 10 T cell receptor beta chains below, sequenced in a study of T cells in Graves' hyperthyroidism and ophthalmopathy. Amplification of TCR beta CDR3 regions was performed using RNA transcripts as template. Carried out on the TCR CDR3, a first-round RT-PCR used the HTBI primer set. TCRdb re-derived calls from the multiplex PCR reads in MiXCR, one entry per CDR3 protein. The data show about 640,000 distinct CDR3 sequences, around 21% seen once. Input material: blood. The receptors shown here come from a man in his thirties or forties with Graves' ophthalmopathy.

In this sample, this clonotype turned up a few times. This rearrangement joins TRBV14 to TRBJ2-2; possible D gene TRBD2, 5 bases. The length of the CDR3 is 16 residues. Germline CDR1 is SGHDN and CDR2 is FVKESK. Deletions cut 1 base from V and 0 bases from J, with 9 bases between. CDR3 bases: TGTGCCAGCAGCCAAGTCACTAGACCGAACACCGGGGAGCTGTTTTTT. Translated, it gives CASSQVTRPNTGELFF.

This clonotype has a count of ten or more. This sequence joins TRBV20-1 and TRBJ1-4; TRBD1 agrees at 8 bases. The V and J ends lost 1 base and 8 bases, in that order; junction bases with no gene match: 12. This CDR3 spans 16 amino acids. Germline loops: CDR1 DFQATT, CDR2 SNEGSKA (reference sequence). Here the CDR3 DNA reads TGCAGTGCTAGAGGGGGTGGTCAGGGGGCGGACGAAAAACTGTTTTTT. This gives the protein CSARGGGQGADEKLFF.

This clonotype was detected only a few times. The J gene is TRBJ2-2, the V gene TRBV29-1; the D gene could be TRBD1 or TRBD2 (6 bases each). Germline CDR1 and CDR2: SQVTM and ANQGSEA. V was pared by 4 bases and J by 6 bases, with 15 bases between. This CDR3 comprises 14 residues. The CDR3: CSVGGAGLPGELFF. The CDR3 DNA sequence: TGCAGCGTTGGGGGGGCAGGGCTGCCCGGGGAGCTGTTTTTT.

The chain joins TRBV28 to TRBJ2-1, with D unclear. Germline assignment: CDR1 MDHEN and CDR2 SYDVKM. V dropped 5 bases and J dropped 8 bases, with 10 bases sitting between them. This CDR3 is 12 amino acids long. The CDR3 here is CASSPVWYEQFF. CDR3 nucleotide sequence: TGTGCCAGCAGTCCCGTTTGGTATGAGCAGTTCTTC.

The rearrangement links TRBV5-1 to TRBJ1-2, with no clear D. Trimming took off 4 bases at V and 6 bases at J, with 16 bases between the two ends. Germline values: CDR1 SGHRS, CDR2 YFSETQ. This CDR3 region has 14 residues. This CDR3 is CASSQDTVINGYTF. In DNA form, the CDR3 reads TGCGCCAGCAGCCAAGACACGGTTATCAATGGCTACACCTTC.

In its sample, this clonotype was seen a few times. The rearrangement uses TRBV11-2 and TRBJ2-2; the match to TRBD2 covers 13 bases. The CDR3 consists of 15 residues. The junction had 1 base not matched to a gene; V was cut back by 7 bases and J by 2 bases. Germline CDR1 reads SGHAT; CDR2 reads FQNNGV. For the CDR3, the DNA is TGTGCCAGCACGGGACTAGCGGGAAACACCGGGGAGCTGTTTTTT. Its translation is CASTGLAGNTGELFF.

This clonotype was detected ten times or more. V and J are TRBV30 and TRBJ1-1; D is ambiguous. CDR3 length equals 11 residues. Per the germline V gene, CDR1 is GTSNPN and CDR2 is SVGIG (reference sequence). Trimming shortened V by 3 bases and J by 1 base, and 3 bases separated the two germline ends. The chain's CDR3 is CAWRANTEAFF. DNA for the CDR3: TGTGCCTGGAGGGCGAACACTGAAGCTTTCTTT. The full variable domain, in which reference TRBV30 and TRBJ1-1 provide the parts outside the CDR3, is SQTIHQWPATLVQPVGSPLSLECTVEGTSNPNLYWYRQAAGRGLQLLFYSVGIGQISSEVPQNLSASRPQDRQFILSSKKLLLSDSGFYLCAWRANTEAFFGQGTRLTVV.

A few counts support this clonotype. The chain recombines TRBV4-1 with TRBJ2-7, with 10 bases fitting TRBD2. The CDR3 runs 16 residues. Germline V lookup: CDR1 MGHRA, CDR2 YSYEKL. V was pared by 0 bases and J by 4 bases, with 6 bases of the junction left unmatched. In DNA form, the CDR3 reads TGCGCCAGCAGCCAAGATCAGCGGGAGGGCTTTTACGAGCAGTACTTC. Protein sequence: CASSQDQREGFYEQYF.

V is TRBV5-1 and J is TRBJ2-1; 9 bases align to TRBD2. The V and J ends lost 3 bases and 0 bases, in that order; junction bases with no gene match: 7. The length of the CDR3 is 17 residues. CDR1 is SGHRS, CDR2 YFSETQ, per germline. The CDR3 loop reads CASSSRTSASSYNEQFF. The CDR3 nucleotides are TGCGCCAGCAGCTCACGGACTAGCGCGAGCTCCTACAATGAGCAGTTCTTC.

A few counts support this clonotype. The V and J genes are TRBV27 and TRBJ1-1; D uncertain. CDR1 and CDR2 from the germline V gene are MNHEY and SMNVEV (reference sequence). The CDR3 sequence is 14 residues long. With 2 bases removed from V and 3 bases from J, the gap between germline ends came to 10 bases. The CDR3, as DNA: TGTGCCAGCAGTTTAGGTCCAGGCCACACTGAAGCTTTCTTT. Translating gives CASSLGPGHTEAFF.